The entry that follows covers one T cell receptor beta chain sequence. Sequencing targeted expressed TCRB transcripts, as all isolated RNA had been reverse transcribed. Method: immunoSEQ multiplex PCR; TCRdb's copy keeps in-frame clones and lacks some. The sample consists of some 99,000 clones, almost 40% of them appearing once. This entry comes from a study of beta chain features in type 1 diabetes. V was shortened by 4 bases and J by 1 base, with 4 bases between the two germline ends. Germline assignment: CDR1 MNHEY and CDR2 SMNVEV (reference sequence). This CDR3 contains 12 residues. The TCR originated in a woman in her late teens or twenties in good health. The rearrangement uses TRBV27 and TRBJ2-5; D is unresolved. The sequenced sample was stem cell memory CD4+ T cells from blood. The CDR3 reads CASSSIQETQYF. CDR3 sequence (DNA): TGTGCCAGCAGTTCCATCCAAGAGACCCAGTACTTC.